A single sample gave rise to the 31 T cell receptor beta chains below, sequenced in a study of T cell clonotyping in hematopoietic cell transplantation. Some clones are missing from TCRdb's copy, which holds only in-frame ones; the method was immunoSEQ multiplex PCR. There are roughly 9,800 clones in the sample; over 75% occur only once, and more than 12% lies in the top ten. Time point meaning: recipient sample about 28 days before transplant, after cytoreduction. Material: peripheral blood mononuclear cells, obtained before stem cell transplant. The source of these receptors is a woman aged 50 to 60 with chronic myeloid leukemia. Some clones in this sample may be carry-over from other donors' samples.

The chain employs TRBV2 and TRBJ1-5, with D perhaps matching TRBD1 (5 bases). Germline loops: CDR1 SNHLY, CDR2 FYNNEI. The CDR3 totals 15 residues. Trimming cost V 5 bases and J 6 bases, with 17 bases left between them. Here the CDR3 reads CASSHSGQGSQPQHF. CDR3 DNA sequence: TGTGCCAGCAGTCACAGCGGCCAGGGTAGTCAGCCCCAGCATTTT.

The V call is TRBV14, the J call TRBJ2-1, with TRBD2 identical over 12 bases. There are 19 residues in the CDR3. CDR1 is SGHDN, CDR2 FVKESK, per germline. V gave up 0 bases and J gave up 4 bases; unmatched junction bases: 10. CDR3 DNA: TGTGCCAGCAGCCAAGAATGGGTGACTAGCGGGAGTCGATACAATGAGCAGTTCTTC. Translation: CASSQEWVTSGSRYNEQFF.

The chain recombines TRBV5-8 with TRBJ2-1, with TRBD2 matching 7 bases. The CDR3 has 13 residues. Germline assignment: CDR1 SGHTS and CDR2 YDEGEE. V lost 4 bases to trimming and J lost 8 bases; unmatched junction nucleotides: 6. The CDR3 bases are TGTGCCAGCAGCGAGACTAGCTCCCATGAGCAGTTCTTC. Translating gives CASSETSSHEQFF.

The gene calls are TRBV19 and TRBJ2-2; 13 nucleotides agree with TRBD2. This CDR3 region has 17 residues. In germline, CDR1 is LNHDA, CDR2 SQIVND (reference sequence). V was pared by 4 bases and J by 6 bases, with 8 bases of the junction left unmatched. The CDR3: CASSTPRLAGGSGELFF. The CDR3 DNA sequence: TGTGCCAGTAGTACCCCGAGACTAGCGGGAGGATCCGGGGAGCTGTTTTTT.

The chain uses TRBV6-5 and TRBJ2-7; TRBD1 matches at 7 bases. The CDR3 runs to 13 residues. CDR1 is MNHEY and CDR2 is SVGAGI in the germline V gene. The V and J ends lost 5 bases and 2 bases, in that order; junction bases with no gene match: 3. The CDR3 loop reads CASSRQGTYEQYF. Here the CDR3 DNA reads TGTGCCAGCAGTCGACAGGGCACCTACGAGCAGTACTTC.

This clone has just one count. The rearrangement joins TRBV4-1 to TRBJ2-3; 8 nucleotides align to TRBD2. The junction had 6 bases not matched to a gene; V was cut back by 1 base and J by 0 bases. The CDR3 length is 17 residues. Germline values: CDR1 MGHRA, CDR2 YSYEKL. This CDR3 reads CASSQVRSGISTDTQYF. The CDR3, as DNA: TGCGCCAGCAGCCAAGTCCGTAGCGGGATTAGCACAGATACGCAGTATTTT.

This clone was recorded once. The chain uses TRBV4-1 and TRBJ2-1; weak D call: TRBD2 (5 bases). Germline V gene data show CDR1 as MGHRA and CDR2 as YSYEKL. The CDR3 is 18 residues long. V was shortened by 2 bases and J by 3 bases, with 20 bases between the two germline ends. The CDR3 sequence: CASSQLQPAGDHYNEQFF. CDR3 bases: TGCGCCAGCAGCCAATTACAACCCGCGGGCGACCACTACAATGAGCAGTTCTTC.

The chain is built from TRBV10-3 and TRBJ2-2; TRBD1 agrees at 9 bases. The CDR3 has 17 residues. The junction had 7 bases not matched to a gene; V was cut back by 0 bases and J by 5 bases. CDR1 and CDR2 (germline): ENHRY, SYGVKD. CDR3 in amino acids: CAISESVGQGGTGELFF. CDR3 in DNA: TGTGCCATCAGTGAGTCAGTGGGACAGGGTGGAACCGGGGAGCTGTTTTTT.

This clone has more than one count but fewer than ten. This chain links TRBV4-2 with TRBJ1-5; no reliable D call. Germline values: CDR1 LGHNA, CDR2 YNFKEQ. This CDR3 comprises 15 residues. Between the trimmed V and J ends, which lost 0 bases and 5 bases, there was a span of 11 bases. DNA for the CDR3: TGTGCCAGCAGCCAAGAACTAGAAGGGCATCAGCCCCAGCATTTT. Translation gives CASSQELEGHQPQHF.

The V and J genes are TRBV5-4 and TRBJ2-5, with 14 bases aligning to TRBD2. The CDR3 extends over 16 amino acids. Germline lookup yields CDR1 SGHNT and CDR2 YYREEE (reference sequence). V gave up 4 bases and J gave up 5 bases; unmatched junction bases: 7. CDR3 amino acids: CASSTGLAGVGETQYF. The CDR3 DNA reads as TGTGCCAGCAGCACGGGACTAGCGGGAGTCGGGGAGACCCAGTACTTC.

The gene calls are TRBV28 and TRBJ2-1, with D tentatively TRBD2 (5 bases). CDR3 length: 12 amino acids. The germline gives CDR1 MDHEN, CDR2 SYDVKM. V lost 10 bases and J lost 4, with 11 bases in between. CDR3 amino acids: CAICRGYNEQFF. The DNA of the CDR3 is TGTGCCATATGCCGGGGTTACAATGAGCAGTTCTTC.

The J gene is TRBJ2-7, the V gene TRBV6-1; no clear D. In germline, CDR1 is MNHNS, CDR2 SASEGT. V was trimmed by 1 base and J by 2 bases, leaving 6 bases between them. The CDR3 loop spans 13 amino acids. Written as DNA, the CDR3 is TGTGCCAGCAGTGAAGGCAGGACCTACGAGCAGTACTTC. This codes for CASSEGRTYEQYF.

CDR3 loop: CASSSLLSGGLIDTQYF. The CDR3 DNA sequence: TGTGCCAGCAGTTCCCTCCTCTCAGGGGGGCTAATAGATACGCAGTATTTT. The rearrangement links TRBV28 to TRBJ2-3; D might be TRBD1 (7 bases). Germline V gene data show CDR1 as MDHEN and CDR2 as SYDVKM. This CDR3 has 17 residues. Trimming removed 4 bases at V and 5 bases at J, with 22 bases between.

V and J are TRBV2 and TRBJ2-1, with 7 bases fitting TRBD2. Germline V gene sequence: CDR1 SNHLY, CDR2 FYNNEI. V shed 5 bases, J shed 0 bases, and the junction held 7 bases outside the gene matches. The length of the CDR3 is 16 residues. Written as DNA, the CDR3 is TGTGCCAGCAGTTCGAAGCGGGGAGGCTCCTACAATGAGCAGTTCTTC. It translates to CASSSKRGGSYNEQFF.

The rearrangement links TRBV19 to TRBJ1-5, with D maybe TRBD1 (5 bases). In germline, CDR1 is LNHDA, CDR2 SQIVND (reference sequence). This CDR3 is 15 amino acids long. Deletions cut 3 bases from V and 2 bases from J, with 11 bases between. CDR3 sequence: CASSILGEGNQPQHF. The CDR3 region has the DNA TGTGCCAGTAGTATCCTAGGGGAGGGCAATCAGCCCCAGCATTTT.

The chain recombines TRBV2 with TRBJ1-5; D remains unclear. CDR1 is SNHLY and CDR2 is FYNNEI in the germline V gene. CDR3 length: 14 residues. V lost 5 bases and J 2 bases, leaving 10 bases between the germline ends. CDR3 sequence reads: CASSRTVRNQPQHF. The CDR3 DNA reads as TGTGCCAGCAGTCGGACGGTCCGCAATCAGCCCCAGCATTTT.

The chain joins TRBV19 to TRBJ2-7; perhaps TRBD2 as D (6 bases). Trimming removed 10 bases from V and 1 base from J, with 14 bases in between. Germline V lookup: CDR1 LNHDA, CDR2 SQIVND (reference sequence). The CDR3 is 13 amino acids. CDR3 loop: CATTTSASYEQYF. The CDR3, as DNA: TGTGCCACGACGACTAGTGCGTCCTACGAGCAGTACTTC.

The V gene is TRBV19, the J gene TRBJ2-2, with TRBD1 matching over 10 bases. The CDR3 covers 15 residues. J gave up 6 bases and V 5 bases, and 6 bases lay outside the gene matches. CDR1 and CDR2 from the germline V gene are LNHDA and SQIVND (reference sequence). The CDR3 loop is CASSFPGTGAGELFF. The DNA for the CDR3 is TGTGCCAGTAGTTTTCCCGGGACAGGGGCCGGGGAGCTGTTTTTT.

The CDR3 loop reads CVSGQNEAFF. CDR3 bases: TGTGTGAGTGGACAGAACGAAGCTTTCTTT. This rearrangement joins TRBV6-1 to TRBJ1-1, with D possibly matching TRBD1 (6 bases). CDR1 is MNHNS, CDR2 SASEGT, per germline. The CDR3 sequence is 10 residues long.

In nucleotides, the CDR3 is TGTGCCAGCAATTCGGAGGGCGTCTCTGGAAACACCATATATTTT. It yields the protein CASNSEGVSGNTIYF. This chain joins TRBV28 and TRBJ1-3; no firm D call. Germline V CDR1 and CDR2: MDHEN, SYDVKM. Trimming took off 7 bases at V and 0 bases at J, with 13 bases between the two ends. The CDR3 consists of 15 residues.

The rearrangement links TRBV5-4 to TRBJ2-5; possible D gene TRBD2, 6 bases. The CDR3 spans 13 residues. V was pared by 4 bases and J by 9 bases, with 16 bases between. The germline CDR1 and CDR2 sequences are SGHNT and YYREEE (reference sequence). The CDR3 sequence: CASSDGIGEAQYF. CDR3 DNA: TGTGCCAGCAGCGACGGGATTGGGGAGGCCCAGTACTTC.

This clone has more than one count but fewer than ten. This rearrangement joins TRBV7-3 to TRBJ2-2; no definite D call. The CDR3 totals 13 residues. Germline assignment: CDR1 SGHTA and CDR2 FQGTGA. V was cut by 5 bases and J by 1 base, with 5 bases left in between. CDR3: CASSNRNTGELFF. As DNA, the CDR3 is TGTGCCAGCAGCAATAGGAACACCGGGGAGCTGTTTTTT.

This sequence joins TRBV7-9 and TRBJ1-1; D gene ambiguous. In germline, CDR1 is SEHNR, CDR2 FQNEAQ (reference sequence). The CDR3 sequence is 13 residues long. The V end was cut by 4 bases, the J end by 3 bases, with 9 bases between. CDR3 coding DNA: TGTGCCAGCAGCTCCCGCCTTGACACTGAAGCTTTCTTT. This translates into CASSSRLDTEAFF.

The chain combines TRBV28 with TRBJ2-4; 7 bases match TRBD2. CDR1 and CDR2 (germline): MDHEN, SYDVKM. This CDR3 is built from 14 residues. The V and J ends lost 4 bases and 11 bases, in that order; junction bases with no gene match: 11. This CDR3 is CASSSPGREIVQYF. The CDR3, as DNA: TGTGCCAGCAGTTCACCAGGGCGGGAGATCGTTCAGTACTTC.

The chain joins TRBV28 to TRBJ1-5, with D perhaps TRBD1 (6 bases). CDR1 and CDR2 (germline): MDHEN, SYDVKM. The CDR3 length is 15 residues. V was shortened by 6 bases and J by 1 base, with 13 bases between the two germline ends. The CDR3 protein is CASRPTGLSNQPQHF. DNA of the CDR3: TGTGCCAGCAGGCCGACAGGTCTGAGCAATCAGCCCCAGCATTTT.

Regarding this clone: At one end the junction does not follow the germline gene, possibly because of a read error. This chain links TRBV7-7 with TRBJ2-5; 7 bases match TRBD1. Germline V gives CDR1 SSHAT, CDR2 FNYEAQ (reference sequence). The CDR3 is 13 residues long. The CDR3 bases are TGTGCTAGCAGCTTCGCAGGGGGAGAGACCCAGTACTTC. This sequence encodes CASSFAGGETQYF.

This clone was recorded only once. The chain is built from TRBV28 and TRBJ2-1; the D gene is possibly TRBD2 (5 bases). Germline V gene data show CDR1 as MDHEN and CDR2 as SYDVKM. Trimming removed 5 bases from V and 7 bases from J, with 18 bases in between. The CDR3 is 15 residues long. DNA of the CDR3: TGTGCCAGCAGTAGAGGCAACTTCGGCGGGAATGAGCAGTTCTTC. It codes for CASSRGNFGGNEQFF.

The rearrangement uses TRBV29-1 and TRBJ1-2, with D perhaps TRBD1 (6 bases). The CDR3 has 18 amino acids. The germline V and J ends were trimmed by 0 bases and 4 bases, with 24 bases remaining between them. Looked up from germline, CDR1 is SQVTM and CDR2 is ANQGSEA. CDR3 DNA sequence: TGCAGCGTTGAAGAGGATTTCCAGGACAGTCAGTTTTCCTATGGCTACACCTTC. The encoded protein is CSVEEDFQDSQFSYGYTF.

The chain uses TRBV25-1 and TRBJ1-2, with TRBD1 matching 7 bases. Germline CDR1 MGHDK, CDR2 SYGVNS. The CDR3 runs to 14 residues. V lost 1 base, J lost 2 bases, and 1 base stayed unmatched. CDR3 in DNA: TGTGCCAGCAGTGAATGGGGACAGAACTATGGCTACACCTTC. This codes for CASSEWGQNYGYTF.

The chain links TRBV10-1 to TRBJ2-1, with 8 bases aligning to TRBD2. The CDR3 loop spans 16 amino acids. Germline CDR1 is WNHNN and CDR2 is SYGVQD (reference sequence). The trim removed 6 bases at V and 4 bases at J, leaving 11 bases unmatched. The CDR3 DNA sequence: TGCGCCAGCAGCGTTAGCGGGACTCCCTATTACAATGAGCAGTTCTTC. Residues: CASSVSGTPYYNEQFF.

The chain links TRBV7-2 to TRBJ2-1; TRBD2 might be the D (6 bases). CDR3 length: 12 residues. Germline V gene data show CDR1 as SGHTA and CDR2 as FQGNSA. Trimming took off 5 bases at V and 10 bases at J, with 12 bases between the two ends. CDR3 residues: CASSQLALEQFF. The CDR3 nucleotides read TGTGCCAGCAGCCAACTAGCCCTGGAGCAGTTCTTC.